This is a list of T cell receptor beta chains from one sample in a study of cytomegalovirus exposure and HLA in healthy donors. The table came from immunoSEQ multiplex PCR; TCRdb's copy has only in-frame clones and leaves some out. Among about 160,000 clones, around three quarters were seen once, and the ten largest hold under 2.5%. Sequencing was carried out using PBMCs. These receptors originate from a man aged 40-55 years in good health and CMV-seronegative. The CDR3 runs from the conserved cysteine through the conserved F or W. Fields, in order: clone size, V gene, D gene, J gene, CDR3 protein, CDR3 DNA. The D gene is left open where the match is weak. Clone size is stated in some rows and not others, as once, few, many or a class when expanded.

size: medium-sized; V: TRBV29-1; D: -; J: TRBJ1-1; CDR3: CSVQGNTEAFF; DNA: TGCAGCGTACAGGGTAACACTGAAGCTTTCTTT
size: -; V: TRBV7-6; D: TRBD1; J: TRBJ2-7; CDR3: CASSLVTGDYEQYF; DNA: TGTGCCAGCAGCTTAGTGACAGGGGACTACGAGCAGTACTTC
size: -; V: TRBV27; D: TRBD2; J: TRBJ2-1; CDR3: CASSWKQREVDEQFF; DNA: TGTGCCAGCAGTTGGAAGCAGCGGGAGGTGGATGAGCAGTTCTTC
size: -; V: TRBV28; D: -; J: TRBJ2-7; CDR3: CASSLSPQGWAYEQYF; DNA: TGTGCCAGCAGTTTATCGCCTCAGGGGTGGGCCTACGAGCAGTACTTC
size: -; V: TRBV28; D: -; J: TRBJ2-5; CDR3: CASRSEETQYF; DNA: TGTGCCAGCAGGAGCGAAGAGACCCAGTACTTC
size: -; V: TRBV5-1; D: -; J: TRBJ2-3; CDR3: CASSLIGDTQYF; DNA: TGCGCCAGCAGCTTGATCGGAGATACGCAGTATTTT
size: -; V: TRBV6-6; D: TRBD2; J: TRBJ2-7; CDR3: CASRQTSGGSYEQYF; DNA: TGTGCCAGCAGGCAGACTAGCGGGGGGTCCTACGAGCAGTACTTC
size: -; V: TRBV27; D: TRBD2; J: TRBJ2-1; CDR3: CASRHLAGVVNEQFF; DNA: TGTGCCAGCAGGCACCTAGCGGGAGTTGTCAATGAGCAGTTCTTC
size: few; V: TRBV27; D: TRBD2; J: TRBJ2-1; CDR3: CASSRLAWSYNEQFF; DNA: TGTGCCAGCAGTCGACTAGCATGGTCCTACAATGAGCAGTTCTTC
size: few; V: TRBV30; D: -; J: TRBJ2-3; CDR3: CAWNRATDTQYF; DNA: TGTGCCTGGAACAGAGCCACAGATACGCAGTATTTT
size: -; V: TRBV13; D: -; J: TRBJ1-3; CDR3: CASSPSSTGNTIYF; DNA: TGTGCCAGCAGCCCATCTAGTACTGGAAACACCATATATTTT
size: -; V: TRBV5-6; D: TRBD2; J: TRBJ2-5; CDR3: CASSGTSSKETQYF; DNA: TGTGCCAGTAGCGGGACTAGCAGCAAAGAGACCCAGTACTTC
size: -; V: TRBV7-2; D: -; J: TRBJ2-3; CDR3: CASSSQAGEVPTDTQYF; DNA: TGTGCCAGCAGCTCCCAAGCTGGGGAGGTCCCCACAGATACGCAGTATTTT
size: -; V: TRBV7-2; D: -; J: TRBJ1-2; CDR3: CASSLTGPSYGYTF; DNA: TGTGCCAGCAGCTTAACAGGGCCTTCCTATGGCTACACCTTC
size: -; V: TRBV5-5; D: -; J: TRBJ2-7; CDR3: CASSPPGKRVHEQYF; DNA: TGTGCCAGCAGCCCCCCCGGTAAGAGGGTCCACGAGCAGTACTTC
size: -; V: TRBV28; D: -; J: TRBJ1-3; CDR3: CASSLGFSSSGNTIYF; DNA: TGTGCCAGCAGTTTAGGCTTCAGTTCCTCTGGAAACACCATATATTTT
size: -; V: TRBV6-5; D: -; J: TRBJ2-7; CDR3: CASIGSRRSYEQYF; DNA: TGTGCCAGCATCGGGTCCAGAAGGTCCTACGAGCAGTACTTC
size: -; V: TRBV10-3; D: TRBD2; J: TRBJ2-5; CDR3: CASAGAGETQYF; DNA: TGTGCCAGCGCCGGAGCGGGGGAGACCCAGTACTTC
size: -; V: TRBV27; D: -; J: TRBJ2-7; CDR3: CASSLASSYEQYF; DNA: TGTGCCAGCAGTTTAGCGAGCTCCTACGAGCAGTACTTC
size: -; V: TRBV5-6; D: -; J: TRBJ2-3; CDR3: CASSLGSSTDTQYF; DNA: TGTGCCAGCAGCTTGGGGAGTAGCACAGATACGCAGTATTTT
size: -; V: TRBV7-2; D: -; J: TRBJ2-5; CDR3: CASSLVGTQGAQYF; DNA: TGTGCCAGCAGCTTAGTTGGAACCCAAGGGGCCCAGTACTTC
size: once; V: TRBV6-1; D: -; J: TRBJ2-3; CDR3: CASSGLAVGTDTQYF; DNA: TGCGCCAGCAGTGGCCTAGCCGTGGGCACAGATACGCAGTATTTT
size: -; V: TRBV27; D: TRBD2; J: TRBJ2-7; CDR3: CASRTGLAGVHF; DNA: TGTGCCAGCAGGACGGGACTAGCGGGGGTTCACTTC
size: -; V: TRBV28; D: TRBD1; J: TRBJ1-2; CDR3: CASRLQGALGGYTF; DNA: TGTGCCAGCAGGCTACAGGGGGCGCTGGGTGGCTACACCTTC
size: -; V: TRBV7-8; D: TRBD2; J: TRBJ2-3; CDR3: CASSGGLVATQYF; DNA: TGTGCCAGCAGCGGTGGACTAGTGGCTACGCAGTATTTT
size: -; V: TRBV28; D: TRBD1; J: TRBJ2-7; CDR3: CASSPGHRGIEQYF; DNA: TGTGCCAGCAGTCCGGGGCACAGGGGAATCGAGCAGTACTTC
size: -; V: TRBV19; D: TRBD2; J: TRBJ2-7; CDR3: CASSIGGSREQYF; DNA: TGTGCCAGTAGTATCGGCGGGAGTCGCGAGCAGTACTTC